The rows below give T cell receptor beta chains drawn from one sample of a study of cytomegalovirus exposure and HLA in healthy donors. Using immunoSEQ multiplex PCR, the repertoire was profiled, and TCRdb retains in-frame clones only, with some absent. The sample has 40,000 to 50,000 clones, 70% to 80% seen once. The specimen was PBMCs. The receptors derive from a man aged 25-45 years in good health and CMV-seronegative. Each CDR3 is given with its conserved first and last residue. D genes are given only for firm matches.

>TRBV5-4|15|TRBD1
CASSLDRGSGNTIYF
>TRBV19|14|NA
CASSIGGRQETQYF
>TRBV19|11|NA
CASEGNTEAFF
>TRBV7-9|12|NA
CASSASLNIQYF
>TRBV7-9|11|NA
CASSSTYEQYF
>TRBV19|16|TRBD2
CASSNPLAGGSDTQYF
>TRBV7-2|17|NA
CASSLDLTDPGPDTQYF
>TRBV14|15|NA
CASSHPGATNEKLFF
>TRBV11-2|16|NA
CASSLGVSKTNEKLFF
>TRBV2|16|TRBD1
CASSGGDREVGYGYTF
>TRBV11-2|16|TRBD1
CASSLIKDRAQETQYF
>TRBV4-1|16|TRBD1
CASSQLDRGPSYEQYF
>TRBV6-1|15|TRBD2
CASSEVSGSTGELFF
>TRBV14|16|TRBD1
CASSLGDRGFQDEQFF
>TRBV7-2|13|NA
CASSKTIYNEQFF
>TRBV6-5|15|NA
CASSYGGAGGTEAFF
>TRBV12-1|12|NA
CASRLARPEQFF
>TRBV6-4|13|NA
CASDSSHYNEQFF
>TRBV2|14|NA
CASSVADKSQPQHF
>TRBV29-1|13|NA
CSVVAGNTGELFF
>TRBV27|16|NA
CASSLKAGSSSYEQYF
>TRBV5-1|13|NA
CASSASGSDTQYF
>TRBV29-1|13|NA
CSVELTDNEKLFF
>TRBV5-1|14|TRBD2
CASMGLAVRNEQFF
>TRBV2|12|NA
CASRTQADTQYF
>TRBV6-5|15|TRBD1
CASSSSTGAGTEAFF
>TRBV7-7|16|TRBD2
CASSLDSGSSYNEQFF
>TRBV30|16|NA
CAWSRTVAATNEKLFF
>TRBV6-1|17|TRBD1
CASSVRQGSTGANVLTF
>TRBV2|16|NA
CAISDGDTEDRQPQHF
>TRBV7-9|16|NA
CASSLVVGTVGNTIYF
>TRBV27|15|NA
CASTIGGPRVNEQFF
>TRBV27|15|NA
CASSSKVSFPDTQYF
>TRBV5-5|14|TRBD2
CASSAGLARHEQYF
>TRBV11-2|13|NA
CASSLAGAYGQFF
>TRBV4-1|18|TRBD1
CASSQGRGDGQGSYEQYF
>TRBV15|13|NA
CATSRGQLREQYF
>TRBV5-1|15|NA
CASSWGTGGEETQYF
>TRBV19|14|NA
CASSMPGQLYEQYF
>TRBV5-5|14|TRBD2
CASSRGLAGYEQYF
>TRBV9|16|TRBD2
CASSVCPSGRTDTQYF
>TRBV7-8|16|TRBD1
CASSPRQGARDSPLHF
>TRBV7-9|13|NA
CASSFSGVREQYF
>TRBV30|12|NA
CAWSVRFGRQYF
>TRBV28|16|TRBD2
CASSFSGRTSYNEQFF
>TRBV5-1|15|NA
CASSFWTSSNQPQHF
>TRBV6-4|15|TRBD1
CASSVDRVVVNEQFF
>TRBV2|12|NA
CASNRVEGKLFF
>TRBV5-4|17|TRBD1
CASRSAGTGGWANVLTF
>TRBV27|14|NA
CASSDFSLNQPQHF
>TRBV15|14|NA
CATSPRQRNTEAFF